This T cell receptor beta chain was recovered during a study of brain metastases from non-small cell lung cancer. Study observations and caveats: Fewer infiltrating T cells were found in brain metastases than primaries. Compared with their matched primary tumors, roughly 67% of brain metastases showed expanded T-cell clones. TCR repertoires overlapped largely between brain metastases and matched primaries.

Generated by immunoSEQ multiplex PCR, the TCRdb table keeps only in-frame clones and is missing some. The sample holds 2,000 to 2,500 clones, 83% seen once. Of note for this clone: Its specificity is unknown.

V was trimmed by 8 bases and J by 4 bases, leaving 9 bases between them. CDR3 length equals 11 residues. Germline loops: CDR1 SGHNT, CDR2 YENEEA. J is TRBJ2-7 and V is TRBV11-3; no firm D call. The sequencing sample was made of tissue from a brain metastasis. The TCR was taken from a donor aged 40 or over with non-small cell lung cancer. CDR3 sequence reads: CASANGYEQYF. The CDR3, as DNA: TGTGCCAGCGCAAATGGTTACGAGCAGTACTTC.